A selection of T cell receptor beta chains follows, all from one sample in a study of T cells in Graves' hyperthyroidism and ophthalmopathy. TCRdb reprocessed the multiplex PCR reads with MiXCR, giving one entry per CDR3 protein. The profile shows 380,000 or so distinct CDR3 sequences, about 15% of them singletons. Sequencing input: blood. The receptors here all came from a woman aged 25 to 45 with Graves' hyperthyroidism. The CDR3 runs from the conserved cysteine through the conserved F or W.

V gene: TRBV20-1; CDR3 protein: CSARSGQGTQPQHF
V gene: TRBV3-1; CDR3 protein: CASSHLTGSGGGYTF
V gene: TRBV20-1; CDR3 protein: CSARDVDRSYEQYF
V gene: TRBV5-5; CDR3 protein: CASSSWTSTGELFF
V gene: TRBV20-1; CDR3 protein: CSAADRGIYGYTF
V gene: TRBV12-3/TRBV12-4; CDR3 protein: CASSSTSGYYEQYF
V gene: TRBV7-9; CDR3 protein: CASSLSKEKLFF
V gene: TRBV9; CDR3 protein: CASTRQGATLGYTF
V gene: TRBV3-1; CDR3 protein: CASSQDAGRYLDTQYF
V gene: TRBV11-2; CDR3 protein: CASSSTSGSNTGELFF
V gene: TRBV7-9; CDR3 protein: CASSFGQGVREQYF
V gene: TRBV7-8; CDR3 protein: CASSLQIVSPTNTGELFF
V gene: TRBV12-3/TRBV12-4; CDR3 protein: CASSWVAANNEQFF
V gene: TRBV7-2; CDR3 protein: CASSAVNYGYTF
V gene: TRBV28; CDR3 protein: CASSPPLVNTEAFF
V gene: TRBV6-1; CDR3 protein: CASSHSIYQPQHF
V gene: TRBV28; CDR3 protein: CASRTYKQGGLNEQYF
V gene: TRBV18; CDR3 protein: CASSPTTGGETQYF
V gene: TRBV6-1; CDR3 protein: CASSLTATNEKLFF
V gene: TRBV12-3/TRBV12-4; CDR3 protein: CASRDRDSIYNEQFF
V gene: TRBV7-3; CDR3 protein: CASSAQGSGAYNEQFF
V gene: TRBV20-1; CDR3 protein: CSARALAGGPGEDTQYF